Sequencing of this T cell receptor (beta chain) was carried out in a study of shared clonotypes between healthy human individuals. Study in general: Each donor contributed plates that comprised three CD4 naive, three CD4 memory, two CD8 naive and one CD8 memory.

Findings and caveats of the study: Generation probability values for non-shared clonotypes were lower than those for clonotypes shared by all four donors.

The V gene end was trimmed by 4 bases and the J gene end by 8 bases; junction bases not matched to a gene: 14. The CDR3 runs 18 residues. Looked up from germline, CDR1 is MDHEN and CDR2 is SYDVKM. Original processing methods: Junction-only sequences without quality scores were provided by ImmunoSEQ, so filtering was different. Sequencing used immunoSEQ multiplex PCR; TCRdb keeps in-frame clones, though not all of them. That table is the source of V, J and clone size, and D and trimming were worked out from the DNA. Counted here are 950,000 to 1,100,000 clones, approximately 72% occurring once; the ten biggest clones make up 1.4%. Memory CD4+ cells were the fraction left after CD45RA+ naive selection. In the case of this clone: Its target is unknown.

The chain links TRBV28 to TRBJ2-1; 13 positions match TRBD2. Material: memory CD4+ T cells sorted from blood. Subset meaning: CD45RA-negative fraction. This TCR derives from a young man in good health. CDR3 protein: CASSSTSGGDLKRDEQFF. Here the CDR3 DNA reads TGTGCCAGCAGTTCTACTAGCGGGGGGGACCTCAAACGGGATGAGCAGTTCTTC.